These T cell receptor beta chains were read from a single sample in a study of CD8 T cells in ankylosing spondylitis. TCRdb processed the 5' RACE reads anew with MiXCR; each CDR3 protein has one entry. In the table there are fewer than 250,000 distinct CDR3 sequences, around 25% of which are singletons. The sample comprised blood, either unsorted or a sorted T cell fraction (not recorded which). The receptors derive from a male donor with ankylosing spondylitis or in good health (not recorded which). Each CDR3 is given with its conserved first and last residue. The D gene is left open where the match is weak. Some rows mark clone size as missing; the rest say once, few, many or name a class of expanded clone.

j_call d_call clone_size v_call cdr3_aa cdr3_nt
TRBJ2-5 TRBD2 . TRBV12-3/TRBV12-4 CASSLRTSEATQYF TGTGCCAGCAGTTTACGGACTAGCGAAGCGACCCAGTACTTC
TRBJ2-5 . many TRBV20-1 CSARPGNQETQYF TGCAGTGCTAGACCCGGCAACCAAGAGACCCAGTACTTC
TRBJ2-3 . . TRBV5-5 CASSFTGEAGTDTQYF TGTGCCAGCAGTTTTACAGGGGAAGCGGGGACAGATACGCAGTATTTT
TRBJ2-7 . few TRBV29-1 CSVRESIYEQYF TGCAGCGTCAGGGAATCTATCTACGAGCAGTACTTC
TRBJ2-2 . many TRBV12-3/TRBV12-4 CASSYSGTSIPGELFF TGTGCCAGCAGTTATTCGGGTACTAGCATCCCCGGGGAGCTGTTTTTT
TRBJ2-4 TRBD2 . TRBV6-5 CASSYSKAGSAKNIQYF TGTGCCAGCAGTTACTCTAAAGCGGGATCGGCCAAAAACATTCAGTACTTC
TRBJ2-7 TRBD1 . TRBV7-2 CASSLTGTGVREQYF TGTGCCAGCAGCTTAACGGGGACAGGGGTACGGGAGCAGTACTTC
TRBJ2-7 . . TRBV5-1 CASSFGGPTYEQYF TGCGCCAGCAGCTTCGGGGGGCCCACCTACGAGCAGTACTTC
TRBJ1-5 . many TRBV3-1 CASSLVLDQPQHF TGTGCCAGCAGCCTAGTCCTGGATCAGCCCCAGCATTTT
TRBJ2-7 TRBD2 many TRBV3-1 CASSQNGRVYEQYF TGTGCCAGCAGCCAGAACGGGAGGGTCTACGAGCAGTACTTC
TRBJ2-5 . . TRBV20-1 CSARDWRDQETQYF TGCAGTGCTAGAGATTGGAGGGACCAAGAGACCCAGTACTTC
TRBJ2-5 TRBD2 . TRBV15 CATSTSGGAETQYF TGTGCCACCAGCACTAGCGGGGGGGCAGAGACCCAGTACTTC
TRBJ2-3 . once TRBV10-3 CAIGLGGSTDTQYF TGTGCCATCGGTCTCGGCGGAAGCACAGATACGCAGTATTTT
TRBJ2-3 . few TRBV10-2 CASRDTSTDTQYF TGCGCCAGCAGGGACACTAGCACAGATACGCAGTATTTT
TRBJ2-2 . . TRBV20-1 CSARARGNTGELFF TGCAGTGCTAGAGCTCGCGGGAACACCGGGGAGCTGTTTTTT
TRBJ2-7 . . TRBV20-1 CSARDLGGWGNGELYEQYF TGCAGTGCTAGAGATCTCGGGGGCTGGGGAAACGGAGAACTCTACGAGCAGTACTTC
TRBJ1-6 . many TRBV20-1 CSARDHNGKNSPLHF TGCAGTGCTAGAGATCACAACGGGAAAAATTCACCCCTCCACTTT
TRBJ1-4 . few TRBV7-9 CASSLWIEKLFF TGTGCCAGCAGCTTATGGATTGAAAAACTGTTTTTT
TRBJ1-4 TRBD1 . TRBV12-3/TRBV12-4 CASSPRDRGRFLYEKLFF TGTGCCAGCAGTCCCCGGGACAGGGGGCGCTTTTTGTATGAAAAACTGTTTTTT
TRBJ2-2 . . TRBV9 CASSVGGNTGELFF TGTGCCAGCAGCGTAGGAGGTAACACCGGGGAGCTGTTTTTT
TRBJ2-3 . . TRBV20-1 CSAGEGDLDTQYF TGCAGTGCTGGGGAGGGGGATTTGGATACGCAGTATTTT
TRBJ2-1 TRBD2 many TRBV24-1 CATSDSSGAYNEQFF TGTGCCACCAGTGATAGTAGCGGGGCCTACAATGAGCAGTTCTTC
TRBJ1-1 TRBD1 many TRBV18 CASSTGTGSEAFF TGTGCCAGCTCAACCGGGACAGGGAGCGAAGCTTTCTTT
TRBJ2-2 TRBD2 . TRBV19 CASSPGTSGSTGELFF TGTGCCAGTAGTCCAGGGACTAGCGGGAGCACCGGGGAGCTGTTTTTT
TRBJ2-7 . few TRBV6-1 CASREGTVASYEQYF TGTGCCAGCAGGGAGGGGACCGTCGCCTCCTACGAGCAGTACTTC
TRBJ2-3 . many TRBV29-1 CSVEDPVRGADTQYF TGCAGCGTTGAAGATCCGGTCAGGGGGGCAGATACGCAGTATTTT
TRBJ1-1 . many TRBV29-1 CSVEGRTNTEAFF TGCAGCGTTGAAGGACGGACAAACACTGAAGCTTTCTTT
TRBJ1-1 TRBD1 many TRBV2 CASSAGGWGTEAFF TGTGCCAGCAGCGCAGGGGGCTGGGGCACTGAAGCTTTCTTT
TRBJ1-2 . many TRBV29-1 CSVELRADYTF TGCAGCGTTGAGCTGCGGGCTGACTACACCTTC
TRBJ2-4 . many TRBV20-1 CSRLAKNIQYF TGCTCAAGACTAGCCAAAAACATTCAGTACTTC
TRBJ1-2 TRBD1 . TRBV9 CASSEGQPGGYTF TGTGCCAGCAGCGAGGGACAGCCGGGTGGCTACACCTTC
TRBJ2-3 . . TRBV20-1 CSARVPVPPDTQYF TGCAGTGCTAGAGTCCCCGTTCCCCCAGATACGCAGTATTTT
TRBJ1-6 . many TRBV28 CASSFSRGLWNSPLHF TGTGCCAGCAGTTTCAGCAGGGGCCTGTGGAATTCACCCCTCCACTTT
TRBJ2-2 . . TRBV29-1 CSVGPNTGELFF TGCAGCGTTGGTCCCAACACCGGGGAGCTGTTTTTT
TRBJ2-2 TRBD1 few TRBV7-3 CASSPLRQGGELFF TGTGCCAGCAGCCCTCTACGACAGGGCGGGGAGCTGTTTTTT
TRBJ2-1 TRBD2 many TRBV7-8 CASSSKAPSSGDSSYNEQFF TGTGCCAGCAGCTCGAAAGCCCCGAGTAGCGGGGATAGCTCCTACAATGAGCAGTTCTTC
TRBJ1-1 TRBD1 many TRBV4-1 CASSQTGQGTSEAFF TGCGCCAGCAGCCAAACGGGACAGGGAACTTCTGAAGCTTTCTTT
TRBJ2-3 TRBD2 many TRBV6-1 CASRWDYPSDTQYF TGTGCCAGCAGGTGGGACTACCCTTCAGATACGCAGTATTTT
TRBJ2-6 . few TRBV5-1 CASSLGSGPGANVLTF TGCGCCAGCAGCTTGGGGTCTGGCCCTGGGGCCAACGTCCTGACTTTC
TRBJ2-1 . many TRBV20-1 CSAPEGRSVLEQFF TGCAGTGCCCCTGAGGGCCGGTCGGTTCTTGAGCAGTTCTTC
TRBJ2-3 TRBD2 many TRBV20-1 CSARVAGVTDTQYF TGCAGTGCTAGAGTAGCGGGAGTCACAGATACGCAGTATTTT
TRBJ1-5 . many TRBV6-5 CASTTGNQPQHF TGTGCCAGTACGACGGGCAATCAGCCCCAGCATTTT
TRBJ2-7 TRBD1 many TRBV5-1 CASAPGQGAKVYEQYF TGCGCCAGCGCCCCGGGACAGGGGGCGAAGGTATACGAGCAGTACTTC
TRBJ2-2 . many TRBV12-3/TRBV12-4 CASSPWTPNTGELFF TGTGCCAGCAGTCCGTGGACGCCGAACACCGGGGAGCTGTTTTTT
TRBJ1-5 . . TRBV20-1 CSARQGSNQPQHF TGCAGTGCTAGACAGGGTAGCAATCAGCCCCAGCATTTT
TRBJ1-2 TRBD1 few TRBV6-2/TRBV6-3 CASSFGTASNYGYTF TGTGCCAGCAGTTTTGGGACAGCCTCTAACTATGGCTACACCTTC
TRBJ1-4 . . TRBV11-1 CASSFAAGVTTSPATNEKLFF TGTGCCAGCAGCTTCGCCGCGGGAGTCACCACTTCCCCGGCAACTAATGAAAAACTGTTTTTT
TRBJ2-3 TRBD2 . TRBV5-1 CASSTSSAGSTDTQYF TGCGCCAGCAGCACCTCGTCAGCGGGGAGCACAGATACGCAGTATTTT
TRBJ2-7 . many TRBV12-3/TRBV12-4 CASSPGVREQYF TGTGCCAGCAGTCCAGGGGTTCGGGAGCAGTACTTC
TRBJ2-3 TRBD2 . TRBV10-3 CAISDSTSGGTDTQYF TGTGCCATCAGTGACTCGACTAGCGGCGGCACAGATACGCAGTATTTT
TRBJ2-1 . . TRBV24-1 CATSDPDREQFF TGTGCCACCAGTGACCCCGACAGGGAGCAGTTCTTC
TRBJ2-3 . many TRBV2 CASSDVGTDTQYF TGTGCCAGCAGTGATGTTGGCACAGATACGCAGTATTTT